The 16 T cell receptor beta chains listed next were all sequenced from one sample in a study of OX40 agonist ivuxolimab in advanced cancers. Measured with immunoSEQ multiplex PCR; TCRdb has only the in-frame clones, and not every one. The sample holds approximately 100,000 clones, roughly four fifths seen once. The sequences come from CD4+ or CD8+ T cells sorted from blood, collected in a trial of the OX40 agonist ivuxolimab. Receptor source: an adult with an advanced solid tumor such as melanoma, head and neck, liver or kidney cancer.

This rearrangement joins TRBV19 to TRBJ1-2; a possible D gene is TRBD1 (6 bases). The CDR3 length is 13 residues. Between the trimmed V and J ends, which lost 4 bases and 3 bases, there was a span of 9 bases. Germline values: CDR1 LNHDA, CDR2 SQIVND (reference sequence). The CDR3 here is CASSKGGDYGYTF. The CDR3 bases are TGTGCCAGTAGTAAGGGGGGGGACTATGGCTACACCTTC.

This chain connects TRBV5-1 to TRBJ2-1; no reliable D call. V lost 7 bases, J lost 9 bases, and 11 bases lay in between. CDR1 and CDR2 from the germline V gene are SGHRS and YFSETQ. CDR3 length equals 11 residues. Here the CDR3 reads CASSTGIEQFF. The CDR3 DNA is TGCGCCAGCTCCACCGGAATTGAGCAGTTCTTC.

The genes are TRBV2 and TRBJ1-3; no clear D. The germline gives CDR1 SNHLY, CDR2 FYNNEI. Trimming stripped 7 bases from V and 4 bases from J, with 5 bases between. CDR3 length: 11 residues. The chain's CDR3 is CASTEGNTIYF. CDR3 sequence (DNA): TGTGCCAGCACCGAGGGAAACACCATATATTTT. The full variable domain, with the rest looked up from reference TRBV2 and TRBJ1-3, is EPEVTQTPSHQVTQMGQEVILRCVPISNHLYFYWYRQILGQKVEFLVSFYNNEISEKSEIFDDQFSVERPDGSNFTLKIRSTKLEDSAMYFCASTEGNTIYFGEGSWLTVV.

By frequency in the sample, this clone is medium-sized. The J gene is TRBJ2-1, the V gene TRBV2; D unclear. Trimming removed 8 bases from V and 0 bases from J, with 11 bases in between. Germline CDR1 is SNHLY and CDR2 is FYNNEI. This CDR3 has 14 amino acids. DNA of the CDR3: TGTGCCAGCTCCCTTTGGGACTCCTACAATGAGCAGTTCTTC. It specifies CASSLWDSYNEQFF.

V usage is TRBV18 and J usage is TRBJ1-4; D unclear. The CDR3 has 17 residues. In germline, CDR1 is KGHSH, CDR2 LQKENI. The ends were cut back, 2 bases at V and 8 bases at J, with 21 bases in the middle. The CDR3 DNA is TGTGCCAGCTCACCAGCACCGGACCTACATTTAAGAGAAAAACTGTTTTTT. Translating gives CASSPAPDLHLREKLFF.

In its sample, this clone was seen many times. The CDR3 region is CASSQGSNEKLFF. The CDR3 region has the DNA TGTGCCAGCAGCCAAGGAAGTAATGAAAAACTGTTTTTT. The V and J genes are TRBV4-2 and TRBJ1-4; no reliable D call. CDR1 and CDR2 (germline): LGHNA, YNFKEQ. This CDR3 spans 13 amino acids. The V end was cut by 1 base, the J end by 4 bases, with 4 bases between.

For the CDR3, the DNA is TGTGCCAGCAGCTTAAATCGGGACTACGCCTACGAGCAGTACTTC. Residues: CASSLNRDYAYEQYF. The chain uses TRBV5-4 and TRBJ2-7, with 7 bases identical to TRBD2. V shed 2 bases, J shed 2 bases, and the junction held 7 bases outside the gene matches. Germline CDR1 reads SGHNT; CDR2 reads YYREEE (reference sequence). The CDR3 sequence is 15 residues long.

The chain links TRBV30 to TRBJ1-5; 8 positions agree with TRBD1. In germline, CDR1 is GTSNPN, CDR2 SVGIG (reference sequence). CDR3 length: 14 residues. The J segment lost 5 bases and the V segment lost 3 bases, leaving 6 bases of the junction unmatched. The CDR3 coding sequence is TGTGCCTGGAGAACAGGGGGGCTGGATCAGCCCCAGCATTTT. It encodes CAWRTGGLDQPQHF.

The V gene is TRBV6-4, the J gene TRBJ2-1, with a weak D call TRBD2 (5 bases). The CDR3 extends over 13 amino acids. V lost 2 bases and J 10 bases, leaving 12 bases between the germline ends. In germline, CDR1 is MRHNA, CDR2 SNTAGT. CDR3 nucleotide sequence: TGTGCCAGCAGTGACCGGCTAGCTGGCGAGCAGTTCTTC. It translates to CASSDRLAGEQFF.

The chain employs TRBV5-6 and TRBJ2-1, with D hard to call. Trimming shortened V by 4 bases and J by 10 bases, and 12 bases separated the two germline ends. The CDR3 runs to 12 residues. Germline V CDR1 and CDR2: SGHDT, YYEEEE. Here the CDR3 reads CASSRSQWEQFF. The CDR3 DNA reads as TGTGCCAGCAGCCGGTCCCAGTGGGAGCAGTTCTTC.

The rearrangement uses TRBV7-2 and TRBJ2-7, with 9 bases lining up with TRBD2. The V gene end was trimmed by 4 bases and the J gene end by 3 bases; junction bases not matched to a gene: 7. The germline V gene has CDR1 SGHTA and CDR2 FQGNSA. The CDR3 spans 15 residues. In nucleotides, the CDR3 is TGTGCCAGCAGCTCACCGGGACTAGCCATCTACGAGCAGTACTTC. It is translated as CASSSPGLAIYEQYF.

The chain couples TRBV6-1 to TRBJ1-2, with D maybe TRBD1 (5 bases). Per the germline V gene, CDR1 is MNHNS and CDR2 is SASEGT. V lost 2 bases, J lost 4 bases, and 11 bases lay in between. The CDR3 sequence is 14 residues long. CDR3 nucleotides: TGTGCCAGCAGTGAATCGGGGCAGGCCTATGGCTACACCTTC. It yields the protein CASSESGQAYGYTF.

This chain uses TRBV27 with TRBJ2-7; TRBD2 aligns across 12 bases. This CDR3 is 14 amino acids long. Germline V lookup: CDR1 MNHEY, CDR2 SMNVEV (reference sequence). V gave up 6 bases and J gave up 6 bases; unmatched junction bases: 6. This CDR3 reads CASRTGLAGAEQYF. The CDR3 nucleotides read TGTGCCAGCAGGACGGGACTAGCGGGTGCCGAGCAGTACTTC.

The chain joins TRBV4-3 to TRBJ1-4; TRBD1 matches 7 bases. This CDR3 spans 15 amino acids. The germline V gene has CDR1 LGHNA and CDR2 YSLEER. The ends lost 1 base at V and 5 bases at J; junction bases unmatched: 4. The CDR3 protein is CASSQGTGTNEKLFF. CDR3 bases: TGCGCCAGCAGCCAAGGGACAGGCACGAATGAAAAACTGTTTTTT.

This CDR3 is CASTPSPTNEKLFF. CDR3 coding DNA: TGTGCCAGCACCCCCAGTCCAACTAATGAAAAACTGTTTTTT. The rearrangement joins TRBV11-2 to TRBJ1-4; no clear D gene. This CDR3 has 14 amino acids. CDR1 is SGHAT and CDR2 is FQNNGV in the germline V gene. Trimming took 7 bases from V and 0 from J, leaving 9 bases between them.

The sample holds a few counts of this clone. The chain is built from TRBV2 and TRBJ1-2; D gene ambiguous. The CDR3 covers 13 residues. The germline V gene encodes CDR1 SNHLY and CDR2 FYNNEI. Trimming pared 10 bases from V and 5 bases from J, leaving 17 bases between. CDR3: CANQYPQYYGYTF. The DNA of the CDR3 is TGTGCCAACCAATACCCGCAGTATTATGGCTACACCTTC.